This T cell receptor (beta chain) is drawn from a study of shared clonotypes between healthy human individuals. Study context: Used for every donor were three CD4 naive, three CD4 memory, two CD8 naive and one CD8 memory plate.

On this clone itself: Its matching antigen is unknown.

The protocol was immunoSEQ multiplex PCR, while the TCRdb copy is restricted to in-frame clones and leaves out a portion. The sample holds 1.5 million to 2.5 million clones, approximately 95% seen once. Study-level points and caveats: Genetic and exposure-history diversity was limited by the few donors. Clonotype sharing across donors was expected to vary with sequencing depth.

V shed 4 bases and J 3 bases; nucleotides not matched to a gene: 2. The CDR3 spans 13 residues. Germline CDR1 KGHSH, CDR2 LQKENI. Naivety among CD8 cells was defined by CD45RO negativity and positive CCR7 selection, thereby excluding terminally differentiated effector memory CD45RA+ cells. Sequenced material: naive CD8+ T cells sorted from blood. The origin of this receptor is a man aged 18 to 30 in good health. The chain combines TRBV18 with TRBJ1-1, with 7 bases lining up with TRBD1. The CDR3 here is CASSLGTDTEAFF. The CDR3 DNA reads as TGTGCCAGCTCACTTGGGACAGACACTGAAGCTTTCTTT. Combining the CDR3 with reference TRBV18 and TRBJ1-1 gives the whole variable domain NAGVMQNPRHLVRRRGQEARLRCSPMKGHSHVYWYRQLPEEGLKFMVYLQKENIIDESGMPKERFSAEFPKEGPSILRIQQVVRGDSAAYFCASSLGTDTEAFFGQGTRLTVV.